In this sample, the clone carrying this T cell receptor beta chain turned up a few times. Its antigen remains unknown. The sample comes from a study of vaccination effects on CD4 cells after COVID-19. Study in general: With approximately 9.6 ug/ml peptides and 9 to 10 IU/ml IL-2, over 1.5 million PBMC per well were cultured.

Assay: immunoSEQ multiplex PCR; the TCRdb copy retains only in-frame clones and omits some. The sample includes about 74,000 clones, roughly three quarters seen only once; the top ten take roughly 2%. Germline CDR1 reads MNHEY; CDR2 reads SVGAGI. Trimming pared 2 bases from V and 8 bases from J, leaving 12 bases between. The CDR3 sequence is 13 residues long. The study's findings and limits: Clones arising from infection and from vaccination showed marked clonal contraction late after vaccination.

Following 10 days of culture, CD4+ T cells were isolated. Each vaccine recipient was nucleocapsid antibody negative and had no prior SARS-CoV-2 infection. Cultures received IL-2 medium that replaced half the medium on days 3 and 7. The receptor was derived from a human donor who received a COVID-19 vaccine. The gene calls are TRBV6-5 and TRBJ1-2; D gene ambiguous. The sequences come from CD4+ T cells from PBMCs cultured without peptide, collected before COVID-19 vaccination. The CDR3 loop reads CASSYEAVGGYTF. CDR3 nucleotides: TGTGCCAGCAGTTACGAGGCAGTCGGGGGCTACACCTTC.